Following are 31 T cell receptor beta chains from one sample sequenced in a study of lymphopenia after photon versus proton radiotherapy. Generated by immunoSEQ multiplex PCR, the TCRdb table keeps only in-frame clones and is missing some. The sample carries 20,000 to 25,000 clones, approximately 91% recorded once. The specimen comprised peripheral blood, sampled from a patient treated with proton-based radiotherapy. These receptors were collected from a woman aged 70-85 years with pancreatic cancer. Some clones in this sample may be carry-over from other donors' samples.

This sequence joins TRBV27 and TRBJ2-5; 7 bases line up with TRBD1. The CDR3 contains 15 residues. V lost 6 bases to trimming and J lost 5 bases; unmatched junction nucleotides: 12. The germline CDR1 and CDR2 sequences are MNHEY and SMNVEV (reference sequence). The CDR3 nucleotides read TGTGCCAGCAGCCCAAACCCGACAGGGCGGGAGACCCAGTACTTC. Amino acid sequence: CASSPNPTGRETQYF.

This clone was observed a handful of times. V is TRBV27 and J is TRBJ1-1; TRBD1 is a possible D gene (6 bases). This CDR3 spans 13 amino acids. The germline V gene encodes CDR1 MNHEY and CDR2 SMNVEV (reference sequence). V lost 4 bases and J 1 base, leaving 7 bases between the germline ends. The CDR3 nucleotides are TGTGCCAGCAGTTGGACAGAGAACACTGAAGCTTTCTTT. Translated: CASSWTENTEAFF.

This clone was picked up one time. The gene calls are TRBV5-5 and TRBJ2-7, with D tentatively TRBD2 (5 bases). Germline V gene data show CDR1 as SGHKS and CDR2 as YYEKEE (reference sequence). The CDR3 consists of 15 residues. Trimming took 1 base from V and 5 from J, leaving 16 bases between them. CDR3 sequence (DNA): TGTGCCAGCAGCTTGAGGTCGGGAAGCTTCAACGAGCAGTACTTC. It translates to CASSLRSGSFNEQYF. Complete variable domain (other parts from reference TRBV5-5 and TRBJ2-7): DAGVTQSPTHLIKTRGQQVTLRCSPISGHKSVSWYQQVLGQGPQFIFQYYEKEERGRGNFPDRFSARQFPNYSSELNVNALLLGDSALYLCASSLRSGSFNEQYFGPGTRLTVT.

The rearrangement joins TRBV29-1 to TRBJ1-2; D gene uncertain. This CDR3 is built from 12 residues. V gave up 0 bases and J gave up 8 bases, with 10 bases separating them. Germline CDR1 and CDR2: SQVTM and ANQGSEA. CDR3 region: CSVEDGSVGYTF. In DNA form, the CDR3 reads TGCAGCGTTGAAGATGGGTCAGTCGGCTACACCTTC.

The chain carries TRBV7-2 and TRBJ1-1, with a weak D call TRBD1 (5 bases). CDR3 size: 14 residues. Per germline, CDR1 SGHTA and CDR2 FQGNSA. V gave up 8 bases and J gave up 7 bases, with 20 bases separating them. The CDR3 DNA sequence: TGTGCCAGCGCCGGAGGGGCCCATAGGGATGAAGCTTTCTTT. It codes for CASAGGAHRDEAFF.

The gene calls are TRBV6-6 and TRBJ1-3; no firm D call. V was cut by 7 bases and J by 4 bases, with 14 bases left in between. The CDR3 sequence is 14 residues long. Germline V lookup: CDR1 MNHNY, CDR2 SVGAGI (reference sequence). The CDR3 bases are TGTGCCAGCATCCGAACCACGGGAGGAAACACCATATATTTT. Amino acid sequence: CASIRTTGGNTIYF.

V and J are TRBV7-9 and TRBJ1-2, with D maybe TRBD1 (6 bases). Trimming took 4 bases from V and 6 from J, leaving 12 bases between them. CDR1 and CDR2 (germline): SEHNR, FQNEAQ (reference sequence). The CDR3 is made up of 13 amino acids. CDR3 loop: CASSSRDTDGYTF. The CDR3 bases are TGTGCCAGCAGCTCTCGGGACACTGATGGCTACACCTTC.

The V call is TRBV28, the J call TRBJ2-3, with D perhaps TRBD1 (5 bases). V lost 5 bases to trimming and J lost 2 bases, with 17 bases between them. CDR3 size: 16 residues. Germline V gene sequence: CDR1 MDHEN, CDR2 SYDVKM. The CDR3 DNA reads TGTGCCAGCAGTCCCCTGAGCCAGGGCAACACAGATACGCAGTATTTT. This encodes CASSPLSQGNTDTQYF.

The chain couples TRBV7-2 to TRBJ2-5; no clear D. The ends were cut back, 4 bases at V and 4 bases at J, with 13 bases in the middle. CDR1 is SGHTA and CDR2 is FQGNSA in the germline V gene. The length of the CDR3 is 14 residues. The CDR3 region is CASSWLSWGETQYF. The CDR3 coding sequence is TGTGCCAGCAGCTGGCTTAGCTGGGGAGAGACCCAGTACTTC.

The rearrangement uses TRBV27 and TRBJ1-1; D is ambiguous. CDR3 size: 11 residues. The V and J ends lost 10 bases and 10 bases respectively, with 16 bases between them. CDR1 and CDR2 (germline): MNHEY, SMNVEV (reference sequence). DNA for the CDR3: TGTGCCACCACCAATGGGTTTGTAGCTTTCTTT. It codes for CATTNGFVAFF.

The chain is built from TRBV21-1 and TRBJ1-5. TRBV21-1 is a pseudogene segment. CDR3 length: 18 residues. Here the CDR3 reads CASSKYAGSGVLNQPQHF. In DNA form, the CDR3 reads TGTGCCAGCAGCAAATATGCGGGATCTGGCGTATTAAATCAGCCCCAGCATTTT.

The V gene is TRBV27, the J gene TRBJ1-2, with TRBD1 matching over 11 bases. Germline lookup yields CDR1 MNHEY and CDR2 SMNVEV (reference sequence). The CDR3 has 15 residues. The trim removed 4 bases at V and 4 bases at J, leaving 5 bases unmatched. The CDR3 sequence is CASSWSGTGGYGYTF. In nucleotides, the CDR3 is TGTGCCAGCAGTTGGTCCGGGACAGGGGGCTATGGCTACACCTTC.

The rearrangement joins TRBV2 to TRBJ2-3; TRBD1 is a possible D gene (6 bases). The V gene's germline CDR1 is SNHLY and CDR2 FYNNEI. V lost 5 bases to trimming and J lost 3 bases, with 15 bases between them. The CDR3 contains 15 residues. CDR3 amino acids: CASSSEGGRTDTQYF. The CDR3 DNA reads as TGTGCCAGCAGTTCCGAAGGGGGAAGAACAGATACGCAGTATTTT.

The V and J genes are TRBV9 and TRBJ2-7, with 10 bases identical to TRBD1. The CDR3 covers 17 residues. The V gene end was trimmed by 0 bases and the J gene end by 4 bases; junction bases not matched to a gene: 10. The germline V gene encodes CDR1 SGDLS and CDR2 YYNGEE. This chain's CDR3 is CASSVDPLGQGNYEQYF. Here the CDR3 DNA reads TGTGCCAGCAGCGTAGACCCCCTGGGACAGGGGAATTACGAGCAGTACTTC. Using reference TRBV9 and TRBJ2-7 for the parts outside the CDR3, the full variable domain is DSGVTQTPKHLITATGQRVTLRCSPRSGDLSVYWYQQSLDQGLQFLIQYYNGEERAKGNILERFSAQQFPDLHSELNLSSLELGDSALYFCASSVDPLGQGNYEQYFGPGTRLTVT.

This clone was detected only a few times. V is TRBV2 and J is TRBJ1-1; D gene uncertain. Deletions cut 5 bases from V and 6 bases from J, with 16 bases between. This CDR3 is 14 amino acids long. The V gene's germline CDR1 is SNHLY and CDR2 FYNNEI. The CDR3 here is CASSKRTELAEAFF. CDR3 sequence (DNA): TGTGCCAGCAGTAAGCGGACTGAGCTAGCTGAAGCTTTCTTT.

The chain uses TRBV19 and TRBJ1-3, with TRBD1 as a possible D gene (5 bases). Germline V gene sequence: CDR1 LNHDA, CDR2 SQIVND (reference sequence). The CDR3 sequence is 14 residues long. The germline V and J ends were trimmed by 5 bases and 2 bases, with 10 bases remaining between them. The CDR3 reads CASSFGAAGNTIYF. The CDR3 region has the DNA TGTGCCAGTAGTTTTGGGGCGGCTGGAAACACCATATATTTT.

The chain couples TRBV4-3 to TRBJ2-7; D possibly corresponds to TRBD1 (5 bases). The CDR3 extends over 13 amino acids. The germline V and J ends were trimmed by 0 bases and 5 bases, with 8 bases remaining between them. CDR1 and CDR2 (germline): LGHNA, YSLEER. CDR3 loop: CASSQDGRDEQYF. As DNA, the CDR3 is TGCGCCAGCAGCCAAGATGGCAGGGACGAGCAGTACTTC.

This clone came up once. The chain combines TRBV6-1 with TRBJ1-4; a weak D match, TRBD1 (5 bases). Trimming took off 2 bases at V and 3 bases at J, with 13 bases between the two ends. CDR1 and CDR2 (germline): MNHNS, SASEGT. The CDR3 is 16 amino acids. The CDR3 DNA sequence: TGTGCCAGCAGTGAAAATCGGGGGTTACCTAATGAAAAACTGTTTTTT. Translation gives CASSENRGLPNEKLFF.

The count of this clone is one. The chain recombines TRBV27 with TRBJ2-3; 11 nucleotides match TRBD2. In germline, CDR1 is MNHEY, CDR2 SMNVEV (reference sequence). The length of the CDR3 is 16 residues. J gave up 1 base and V 5 bases, and 5 bases lay outside the gene matches. The CDR3 DNA reads as TGTGCCAGCAGTACGTTAGCGGGAGGGGGCACAGATACGCAGTATTTT. Its protein is CASSTLAGGGTDTQYF.

CDR3 DNA: TGTGCCAGCAGTGAACGGCGGACAGGGGTAGATGGCTACACCTTC. Translated: CASSERRTGVDGYTF. The rearrangement uses TRBV6-1 and TRBJ1-2; the match to TRBD1 covers 9 bases. The V and J ends lost 2 bases and 6 bases, in that order; junction bases with no gene match: 7. Per the germline V gene, CDR1 is MNHNS and CDR2 is SASEGT. This CDR3 has 15 amino acids.

Only one count was recorded for this clone. The gene calls are TRBV7-2 and TRBJ2-5; no definite D call. The CDR3 totals 13 residues. Trimming shortened V by 7 bases and J by 5 bases, and 14 bases separated the two germline ends. Per germline, CDR1 SGHTA and CDR2 FQGNSA. The CDR3 DNA follows: TGTGCCAGCACCAACTGGGGATCGGAGACCCAGTACTTC. Translated, it gives CASTNWGSETQYF.

On this clone itself: An end of the junction differs from the germline gene, which may be a read error. J is TRBJ2-3 and V is TRBV7-7; D might be TRBD2 (6 bases). CDR1 SSHAT and CDR2 FNYEAQ come from the germline V gene (reference sequence). This CDR3 spans 14 amino acids. The CDR3 nucleotides are TGTGCTAGCAGCTTACTAGCTAAATCCCATACGCAGTATTTT. This sequence encodes CASSLLAKSHTQYF.

Details on this clone: One end of the junction fails to match germline, which may point to a read error. This rearrangement joins TRBV7-7 to TRBJ2-1, with 10 bases lining up with TRBD1. The CDR3 has 15 amino acids. Per germline, CDR1 SSHAT and CDR2 FNYEAQ (reference sequence). The CDR3 region is CASSIGTGESNEQFF. CDR3 in DNA: TGTGCTAGCAGCATCGGGACAGGGGAAAGTAATGAGCAGTTCTTC.

This chain links TRBV4-1 with TRBJ1-2; a weak D match, TRBD1 (5 bases). Trimming took 3 bases from V and 2 from J, leaving 13 bases between them. From germline, CDR1 is MGHRA and CDR2 YSYEKL. This CDR3 has 15 residues. The CDR3 protein is CASSQPTEINYGYTF. As DNA, the CDR3 is TGCGCCAGCAGCCAGCCGACAGAAATAAACTATGGCTACACCTTC.

The rearrangement links TRBV5-6 to TRBJ1-4; 7 nucleotides agree with TRBD1. Germline assignment: CDR1 SGHDT and CDR2 YYEEEE. J lost 4 bases, V lost 4 bases, and 4 bases had no gene match. CDR3 length: 14 residues. DNA for the CDR3: TGTGCCAGCAGCCCGGGACAGTATAATGAAAAACTGTTTTTT. It yields the protein CASSPGQYNEKLFF. The full variable domain, with the rest looked up from reference TRBV5-6 and TRBJ1-4, is DAGVTQSPTHLIKTRGQQVTLRCSPKSGHDTVSWYQQALGQGPQFIFQYYEEEERQRGNFPDRFSGHQFPNYSSELNVNALLLGDSALYLCASSPGQYNEKLFFGSGTQLSVL.

This rearrangement joins TRBV6-6 to TRBJ1-5; no definite D call. Germline values: CDR1 MNHNY, CDR2 SVGAGI (reference sequence). The V end was cut by 0 bases, the J end by 0 bases, with 6 bases between. The CDR3 totals 15 residues. The DNA for the CDR3 is TGTGCCAGCAGTTACTCGCATGATAGCAATCAGCCCCAGCATTTT. This encodes CASSYSHDSNQPQHF.

The chain employs TRBV6-5 and TRBJ1-1; TRBD1 matches 7 bases. There are 14 residues in the CDR3. The V gene end was trimmed by 7 bases and the J gene end by 1 base; junction bases not matched to a gene: 6. Germline V gives CDR1 MNHEY, CDR2 SVGAGI. CDR3 DNA sequence: TGTGCCAGCATACTGGACAGGCAGAACACTGAAGCTTTCTTT. Encoded protein: CASILDRQNTEAFF.

J is TRBJ2-7 and V is TRBV5-1; tentative D call: TRBD2 (6 bases). Germline V lookup: CDR1 SGHRS, CDR2 YFSETQ. The V gene lost 5 bases and the J gene lost 0 bases, with 15 bases spanning the gap. The CDR3 spans 15 residues. The CDR3 sequence is CASSKQGGASYEQYF. The CDR3 DNA reads as TGCGCCAGCAGTAAACAAGGCGGGGCCTCCTACGAGCAGTACTTC.

The V and J genes are TRBV30 and TRBJ2-5, with D unclear. Germline CDR1 GTSNPN, CDR2 SVGIG (reference sequence). This CDR3 region has 13 residues. V was pared by 2 bases and J by 5 bases, with 12 bases between. The CDR3 is CAWSRPPAETQYF. The CDR3 nucleotides read TGTGCCTGGAGTCGGCCCCCCGCTGAGACCCAGTACTTC. Full variable domain (missing parts from reference TRBV30 and TRBJ2-5): SQTIHQWPATLVQPVGSPLSLECTVEGTSNPNLYWYRQAAGRGLQLLFYSVGIGQISSEVPQNLSASRPQDRQFILSSKKLLLSDSGFYLCAWSRPPAETQYFGPGTRLLVL.

V is TRBV28 and J is TRBJ2-2; D is unresolved. This CDR3 has 12 amino acids. The V and J ends lost 8 bases and 1 base respectively, with 5 bases between them. CDR1 and CDR2 from the germline V gene are MDHEN and SYDVKM. CDR3 DNA: TGTGCCAGCGACAAGAACACCGGGGAGCTGTTTTTT. Protein product: CASDKNTGELFF. The variable domain in full, completed from reference TRBV28 and TRBJ2-2, reads DVKVTQSSRYLVKRTGEKVFLECVQDMDHENMFWYRQDPGLGLRLIYFSYDVKMKEKGDIPEGYSVSREKKERFSLILESASTNQTSMYLCASDKNTGELFFGEGSRLTVL.

This rearrangement joins TRBV7-3 to TRBJ2-3; possibly TRBD1 or TRBD2 for D (5 bases each). CDR1 is SGHTA, CDR2 FQGTGA, per germline. V was clipped by 6 bases and J by 0 bases, with 7 bases between them. This CDR3 is 13 amino acids long. The DNA for the CDR3 is TGTGCCAGCAGACGGGACAGCACAGATACGCAGTATTTT. Encoded protein: CASRRDSTDTQYF.